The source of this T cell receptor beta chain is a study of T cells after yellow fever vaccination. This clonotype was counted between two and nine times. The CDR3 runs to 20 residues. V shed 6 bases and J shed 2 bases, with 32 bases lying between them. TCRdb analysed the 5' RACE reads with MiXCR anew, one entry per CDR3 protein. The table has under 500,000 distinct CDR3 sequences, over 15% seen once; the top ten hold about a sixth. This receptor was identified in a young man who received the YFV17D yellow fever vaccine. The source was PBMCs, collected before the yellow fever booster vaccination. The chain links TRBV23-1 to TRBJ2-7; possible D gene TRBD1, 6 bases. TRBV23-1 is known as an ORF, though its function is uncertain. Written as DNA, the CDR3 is TGCGCCAGCAGCCCGGATGGACCCCTACCGGGACACTATCGGCCCTACGAGCAGTACTTC. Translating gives CASSPDGPLPGHYRPYEQYF.